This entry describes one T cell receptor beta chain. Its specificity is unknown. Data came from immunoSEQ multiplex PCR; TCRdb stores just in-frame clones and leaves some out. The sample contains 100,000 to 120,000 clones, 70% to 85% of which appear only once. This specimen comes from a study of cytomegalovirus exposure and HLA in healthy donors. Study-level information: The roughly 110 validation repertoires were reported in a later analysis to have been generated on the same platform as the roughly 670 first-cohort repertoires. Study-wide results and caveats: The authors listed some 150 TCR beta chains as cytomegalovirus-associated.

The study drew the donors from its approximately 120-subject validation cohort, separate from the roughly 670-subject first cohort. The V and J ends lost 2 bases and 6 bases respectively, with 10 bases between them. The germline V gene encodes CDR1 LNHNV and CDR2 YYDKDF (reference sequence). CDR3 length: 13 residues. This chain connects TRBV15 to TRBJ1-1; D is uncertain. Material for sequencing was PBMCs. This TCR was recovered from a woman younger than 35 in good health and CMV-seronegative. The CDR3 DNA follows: TGTGCCACCAGCAGACCAGACAAGCCTGAAGCTTTCTTT. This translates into CATSRPDKPEAFF.